These T cell receptor beta chains were read from a single sample in a study of cytomegalovirus exposure and HLA in healthy donors. Data came from immunoSEQ multiplex PCR; TCRdb stores just in-frame clones and leaves some out. The sample records about 170,000 clones, approximately 80% being singletons. Input material: PBMCs. The receptors shown here come from a male donor in good health and CMV-seronegative. CDR3s include the opening cysteine and the closing phenylalanine or tryptophan. D genes are given only for firm matches. Size is omitted from some rows. Given values are once, few, many or a class for expanded clones.

>TRBV29-1|TRBJ1-1|14|-|TRBD1
CSVEWGAGGTEAFF
TGCAGCGTTGAATGGGGGGCAGGGGGCACTGAAGCTTTCTTT
>TRBV19|TRBJ2-7|15|-|-
CASSKPGAFSYEQYF
TGTGCCAGCTCAAAGCCCGGAGCCTTTTCCTACGAGCAGTACTTC
>TRBV9|TRBJ1-5|17|-|TRBD1
CASSGGTGVGTHQPQHF
TGTGCCAGCAGCGGCGGGACAGGCGTTGGCACTCATCAGCCCCAGCATTTT
>TRBV10-3|TRBJ1-5|14|-|-
CAISESSGGGTQHF
TGTGCCATCAGTGAGTCCTCGGGGGGCGGGACCCAGCATTTT
>TRBV5-6|TRBJ1-2|15|-|-
CASSLAPGANYGYTF
TGTGCCAGCAGCTTGGCCCCAGGGGCAAACTATGGCTACACCTTC
>TRBV30|TRBJ2-2|14|-|-
CAWSLTANTGELFF
TGTGCCTGGTCTTTGACAGCGAACACCGGGGAGCTGTTTTTT
>TRBV25-1|TRBJ2-1|15|-|-
CASSYLVGSYNEQFF
TGTGCCAGCAGTTACCTCGTCGGCTCCTACAATGAGCAGTTCTTC
>TRBV5-6|TRBJ2-7|14|-|TRBD2
CASRGMGEGYEQYF
TGTGCCAGCAGGGGCATGGGGGAGGGTTACGAGCAGTACTTC
>TRBV9|TRBJ2-7|14|-|TRBD1
CASSPTGVSYEQYF
TGTGCCAGCAGCCCCACAGGGGTCTCCTACGAGCAGTACTTC
>TRBV7-2|TRBJ2-5|14|-|-
CASSSTRSQETQYF
TGTGCCAGCAGCTCCACTAGAAGTCAAGAGACCCAGTACTTC
>TRBV7-9|TRBJ2-5|14|-|TRBD1
CASSPRQGLETQYF
TGTGCCAGCAGCCCGCGACAGGGTCTTGAGACCCAGTACTTC
>TRBV6-1|TRBJ1-6|17|-|-
CASSEPGRSSYNSPLHF
TGTGCCAGCAGTGAACCGGGAAGGAGCTCCTATAATTCACCCCTCCACTTT
>TRBV19|TRBJ2-7|14|once|TRBD2
CASSRTSGIYEQYF
TGTGCCAGTAGTCGGACTAGCGGGATTTACGAGCAGTACTTC
>TRBV5-1|TRBJ1-2|15|-|-
CASSLDRTSNYGYTF
TGCGCCAGCAGCTTGGACAGGACAAGTAACTATGGCTACACCTTC
>TRBV10-3|TRBJ2-5|13|once|TRBD2
CAISAGGRETQYF
TGTGCCATCAGTGCGGGGGGGCGGGAGACCCAGTACTTC
>TRBV29-1|TRBJ1-2|13|-|-
CSVEGQLSLGYTF
TGCAGCGTTGAGGGGCAGCTATCCCTCGGCTACACCTTC
>TRBV6-5|TRBJ2-5|14|-|TRBD2
CASSGGRGQETQYF
TGTGCCAGCAGTGGCGGGAGAGGACAAGAGACCCAGTACTTC
>TRBV15|TRBJ2-5|14|-|-
CATSRGGVQETQYF
TGTGCCACCAGCAGAGGCGGGGTACAAGAGACCCAGTACTTC
>TRBV15|TRBJ2-7|17|-|TRBD1
CATSRVGTGYSSYEQYF
TGTGCCACCAGCAGAGTTGGGACAGGGTATAGCTCCTACGAGCAGTACTTC
>TRBV7-6|TRBJ2-7|12|-|-
CASSLAYHEQYF
TGTGCCAGCAGCTTAGCATATCACGAGCAGTACTTC
>TRBV5-6|TRBJ2-7|15|-|TRBD2
CASSLGFGRGYEQYF
TGTGCCAGCAGCTTGGGGTTCGGGAGGGGCTACGAGCAGTACTTC
>TRBV15|TRBJ2-1|14|-|-
CATGLRTGYNEQFF
TGTGCCACCGGGCTTAGGACGGGGTACAATGAGCAGTTCTTC
>TRBV5-1|TRBJ2-4|15|-|-
CASSLGRGGENIQYF
TGCGCCAGCAGCTTGGGTAGGGGGGGAGAAAACATTCAGTACTTC
>TRBV9|TRBJ2-3|16|-|-
CASSVEGGTIRDTQYF
TGTGCCAGCAGCGTAGAGGGGGGGACTATTAGGGATACGCAGTATTTT
>TRBV7-9|TRBJ1-2|16|-|TRBD1
CSSSLSREDRDYGYTF
TGTTCCAGCAGCTTGTCTCGAGAGGACAGGGACTATGGCTACACCTTC
>TRBV7-2|TRBJ2-7|14|few|TRBD1
CASSSTPDRVEQYF
TGTGCCAGCAGCTCTACCCCGGACAGGGTCGAGCAGTACTTC
>TRBV11-2|TRBJ2-2|13|-|-
CASSILESGELFF
TGTGCCAGCAGCATACTAGAATCCGGGGAGCTGTTTTTT
>TRBV11-3|TRBJ2-2|14|-|TRBD1
CASSARQGTGELFF
TGTGCCAGCAGCGCCCGACAGGGCACCGGGGAGCTGTTTTTT
>TRBV9|TRBJ2-3|16|-|-
CASSVGSGGSTDTQYF
TGTGCCAGCAGCGTAGGTTCAGGTGGATCCACAGATACGCAGTATTTT
>TRBV27|TRBJ2-7|13|-|-
CASSLFYSGEQYF
TGTGCCAGCAGTTTATTCTATTCGGGAGAGCAGTACTTC
>TRBV6-5|TRBJ2-4|15|few|TRBD1
CASSNQGAAKNIQYF
TGTGCCAGCAGTAACCAGGGGGCGGCCAAAAACATTCAGTACTTC
>TRBV28|TRBJ1-5|16|few|TRBD1
CASSDTGTGLDQPQHF
TGTGCCAGCAGTGATACCGGGACAGGACTCGATCAGCCCCAGCATTTT
>TRBV5-6|TRBJ2-7|14|-|TRBD1
CASSPGQGAYEQYF
TGTGCCAGCAGCCCGGGACAGGGGGCCTACGAGCAGTACTTC
>TRBV6-1|TRBJ1-4|14|-|TRBD1
CASSPGQAYGKLFF
TGTGCCAGCAGTCCAGGACAGGCTTACGGAAAACTGTTTTTT
>TRBV7-8|TRBJ1-5|13|-|-
CASSSLRGQPQHF
TGTGCCAGCAGCTCCCTTAGGGGTCAGCCCCAGCATTTT
>TRBV29-1|TRBJ2-1|14|-|TRBD2
CSVEGLAGYNEQFF
TGCAGCGTTGAGGGACTAGCGGGGTACAATGAGCAGTTCTTC
>TRBV6-6|TRBJ1-3|16|-|TRBD1
CASSGIGQVFGNTIYF
TGTGCCAGCAGTGGAATTGGACAGGTTTTCGGAAACACCATATATTTT
>TRBV12-5|TRBJ1-1|14|-|-
CASGEPGVNTEAFF
TGTGCTAGTGGGGAGCCGGGGGTAAACACTGAAGCTTTCTTT
>TRBV4-3|TRBJ1-4|15|-|-
CASSQDGRGNEKLFF
TGCGCCAGCAGCCAAGATGGGAGGGGTAATGAAAAACTGTTTTTT
>TRBV5-1|TRBJ1-2|19|few|-
CASSLEGVTNPPFEVGYTF
TGCGCCAGCAGCTTGGAGGGGGTGACGAACCCTCCCTTTGAGGTGGGCTACACCTTC
>TRBV19|TRBJ1-5|16|once|-
CASSITGEEGNQPQHF
TGTGCCAGTAGTATTACCGGAGAAGAGGGCAATCAGCCCCAGCATTTT
>TRBV6-1|TRBJ1-2|16|-|TRBD1
CASSEARTGNNYGYTF
TGTGCCAGCAGTGAAGCTCGGACAGGGAATAACTATGGCTACACCTTC
>TRBV28|TRBJ2-2|12|-|-
CASSQGTGELFF
TGTGCCAGCAGTCAGGGGACCGGGGAGCTGTTTTTT
>TRBV5-1|TRBJ2-2|16|-|-
CASSLSSHANTGELFF
TGCGCCAGCAGCTTGTCTAGCCACGCGAACACCGGGGAGCTGTTTTTT
>TRBV5-4|TRBJ2-7|15|-|TRBD1
CASSSRDRDPYEQYF
TGTGCCAGCAGCTCCCGGGACAGGGATCCCTACGAGCAGTACTTC
>TRBV27|TRBJ2-7|16|few|TRBD2
CASSLNLGLASYEQYF
TGTGCCAGCAGTTTGAATCTTGGACTAGCCTCCTACGAGCAGTACTTC
>TRBV7-2|TRBJ1-5|13|-|-
CASSWTSNQPQHF
TGTGCCAGCAGCTGGACAAGCAATCAGCCCCAGCATTTT
>TRBV7-9|TRBJ2-5|15|few|TRBD2
CASSLVREGRETQYF
TGTGCCAGCAGCTTAGTGCGGGAGGGCCGGGAGACCCAGTACTTC
>TRBV19|TRBJ2-3|15|-|-
CASKESSVSPDTQYF
TGTGCCAGTAAAGAGTCTAGCGTGTCGCCAGATACGCAGTATTTT